The following is a TCR beta chain sequence with its context. Its binding antigen is unknown. Base qualities were left out, and no much larger clone turns up one base away. Participants in the prospective study were enrolled through a virtual design, were aged 18 to 89 years, and lived in roughly 25 United States geographic areas. In the prospective study, cohorts were assigned on the basis of participant-reported clinical history obtained from a screening survey and a study questionnaire. A participant counted as exposed if, within 2 weeks of entering the study, that participant had been in contact with someone who had a PCR-confirmed or clinician-diagnosed COVID-19 case. Each participant in the prospective study had whole blood, serum and a nasopharyngeal or oropharyngeal swab collected by mobile phlebotomists. Participants in the prospective study had the option to provide additional blood draws and questionnaires over a roughly 2-month period. Prospective study blood samples were shipped either frozen or at room temperature before DNA extraction.

This sample is drawn from a study of blood T cell repertoires in COVID-19 (dated by TCRdb to 2018 to 2021). For context, the study as a whole: Samples from collaborators originated in the United States, Italy and Spain and spanned both the acute and convalescent phases of COVID-19. The material from the prospective study consisted of cDNA or gDNA derived from T cells, B-cell-depleted T cells, or PBMCs. Deeply sampled blood TCRbeta repertoires from subjects exposed to, actively infected with, or recovered from COVID-19 were included in the dataset. A freely available public database, intended as a resource for researchers studying the immune response to SARS-CoV-2, is where the repertoires were released. The samples were drawn from the first 160 participants of the ongoing ImmuneRACE study and from 950 to 1,500 subjects provided by 6 global collaborators. A de-identified subject ID, COVID-19 status, age in years and sex were almost always included in the sample metadata. Where HLA class I and class II types were available, the types were taken from metadata supplied by the sample provider, not from assay-based typing.

The full study reports these points: The quantity of clinical and demographic metadata differed by source and by participant and was supplied without curation.

The immunoSEQ Assay, a bias-controlled multiplex PCR, was used to amplify TCRbeta CDR3 regions from genomic DNA. The authors' pipeline ran thus. The number of nucleated cells in each sample was estimated by amplification of reference gene primers within the assay. To quantify the absolute abundance of each unique TCRbeta CDR3 rearrangement, sequence reads were collapsed and filtered. For each sample, productive Simpson clonality was calculated as the square root of Simpson's diversity index across productive rearrangements. TCRdb carries this immuneACCESS record with in-frame sequences only. Its versions omit some clonotypes, under half of them owing to an unresolved V gene in the studies checked, with the rest unexplained. V and J calls and clone size are as listed in that table; D and trimming were resolved from the DNA. The sample table records roughly 260,000 clones; about 80% of these occur just once. The ten largest account for 3% to 4.5% of the sample.

The TCR sequence derives from a woman in her thirties or forties who had been exposed to COVID-19. Sequencing used PBMCs or T cells enriched from blood (not recorded which).

The bases are TGTGCCAGCAGCCAATCGACAGGGAAAAACATTCAGTACTTC. This gives the protein CASSQSTGKNIQYF. Recombination linked TRBV7-8 to TRBJ2-4, and 7 junction bases match TRBD1. Counted from cysteine to phenylalanine, this CDR3 has 14 amino acids. Only CDR3 DNA remains: 42 bases, in frame from the first base. Sequences SGHVS (CDR1) and FQNEAQ (CDR2) are obtained from the germline V gene. Trimmed from V: 5 bases; trimmed from J: 4 bases; junction bases lacking a gene match: 5.